These 18 T cell receptor beta chains came from one sample sequenced in a study of blood T cells in healthy people across ages. Together with a sample-barcoded 5' primer, a J-beta primer mix was included in a second PCR lasting roughly 6 to 12 cycles. TCRdb re-analysed the 5' RACE reads in MiXCR, keeping a single row per CDR3 protein. The sample carries about 680,000 distinct CDR3 sequences, around 49% recorded once. Sample: blood. The receptors originated from a woman aged 55-70 years in good health.

As regards this clonotype: A much more abundant neighbour one base away suggests this may be a read error. V is TRBV7-9 and J is TRBJ2-1, with 9 bases matching TRBD2. Germline CDR1 is SEHNR and CDR2 is FQNEAQ (reference sequence). The CDR3 runs to 15 residues. CDR3 loop: CACSLSGGSYNEQFF. CDR3 nucleotide sequence: TGTGCCTGCAGCCTTAGCGGGGGCTCCTACAATGAGCAGTTCTTC.

This clonotype was counted between two and nine times. This chain connects TRBV7-2 to TRBJ1-6; 9 nucleotides align to TRBD1. Germline V gene sequence: CDR1 SGHTA, CDR2 FQGNSA. Losses at the gene ends were 4 bases for V and 1 base for J; bases not matched to a gene: 8. The CDR3 is made up of 18 amino acids. The CDR3 region is CASSSGTGKGSYNSPLHF. The CDR3, as DNA: TGTGCCAGCAGCTCCGGGACAGGGAAGGGGTCCTATAATTCACCCCTCCACTTT.

The V and J genes are TRBV4-1 and TRBJ2-1; 8 bases map to TRBD2. CDR3 length: 14 residues. Unmatched junction bases numbered 10, after V lost 4 bases and J lost 11 bases. Germline-derived CDR1 and CDR2 are MGHRA and YSYEKL. The CDR3 sequence: CASSRVSSGIQQFF. DNA of the CDR3: TGCGCCAGCAGCCGAGTGAGTAGCGGGATTCAGCAGTTCTTC.

This clonotype turned up a few times. This sequence joins TRBV4-3 and TRBJ2-1, with 8 bases aligning to TRBD2. Trimming at V came to 1 base and at J to 4 bases, leaving 3 bases not matched to a gene. The germline CDR1 and CDR2 sequences are LGHNA and YSLEER. This CDR3 has 15 residues. CDR3 sequence (DNA): TGCGCCAGCAGCCAAGGACGCGGGAGGTACAATGAGCAGTTCTTC. It is translated as CASSQGRGRYNEQFF.

Many counts were recorded for this clonotype. The CDR3 protein is CASSLSWGEQYF. CDR3 coding DNA: TGTGCCAGCAGCCTGAGTTGGGGCGAGCAGTACTTC. The chain has TRBV7-2 and TRBJ2-7, with D unclear. Germline V gives CDR1 SGHTA, CDR2 FQGNSA. Trimming left V 5 bases short and J 6 bases short, with 11 bases between. The CDR3 is 12 amino acids. Combining the CDR3 with reference TRBV7-2 and TRBJ2-7 gives the whole variable domain GAGVSQSPSNKVTEKGKDVELRCDPISGHTALYWYRQSLGQGLEFLIYFQGNSAPDKSGLPSDRFSAERTGGSVSTLTIQRTQQEDSAVYLCASSLSWGEQYFGPGTRLTVT.

This clonotype occurred a few times. The chain recombines TRBV20-1 with TRBJ2-5; 11 positions agree with TRBD2. The J call may be faulty, since TRBJ2-7 better matches the DNA end. The CDR3 runs 14 residues. Germline loops: CDR1 DFQATT, CDR2 SNEGSKA (reference sequence). CDR3 in amino acids: CSARMTSGNDEQYF. CDR3 nucleotides: TGCAGTGCTAGGATGACTAGCGGGAACGACGAGCAGTACTTC.

This clonotype was counted only a few times. V usage is TRBV29-1 and J usage is TRBJ2-3, with TRBD2 identical over 7 bases. CDR3 length: 13 residues. V trimming: 4 bases; J trimming: 4 bases; junction bases outside the gene matches: 5. Germline CDR1 SQVTM, CDR2 ANQGSEA. CDR3 sequence (DNA): TGCAGCGTTGTTAAGCGGGGCGCAGATACGCAGTATTTT. Translation gives CSVVKRGADTQYF.

This sequence joins TRBV5-1 and TRBJ2-1, with 10 nucleotides matching TRBD2. Germline lookup yields CDR1 SGHRS and CDR2 YFSETQ. Trimming cost V 4 bases and J 2 bases; bases outside gene matches: 6. This CDR3 region has 16 residues. CDR3 sequence reads: CASSPLGLATYNEQFF. CDR3 DNA: TGCGCCAGCAGCCCGCTGGGACTAGCGACCTACAATGAGCAGTTCTTC.

J is TRBJ1-2 and V is TRBV15; 8 positions agree with TRBD1. V lost 6 bases and J lost 2; bases outside the gene matches: 8. CDR1 is LNHNV and CDR2 is YYDKDF in the germline V gene (reference sequence). This CDR3 region has 15 residues. CDR3: CATRPDRATNYGYTF. CDR3 DNA: TGTGCCACCAGGCCGGACAGGGCGACAAACTATGGCTACACCTTC.

This clonotype was seen a few times. The J gene is TRBJ2-5, the V gene TRBV2, with no clear D. Germline CDR1 SNHLY, CDR2 FYNNEI. The ends were cut back, 8 bases at V and 1 base at J, with 11 bases in the middle. This CDR3 spans 13 amino acids. CDR3 residues: CASFGSAQETQYF. DNA of the CDR3: TGTGCCAGCTTTGGGTCAGCCCAAGAGACCCAGTACTTC.

The V and J genes are TRBV7-3 and TRBJ2-3; tentative D call: TRBD2 (5 bases). Germline V gene data show CDR1 as SGHTA and CDR2 as FQGTGA. The CDR3 runs 17 residues. V lost 4 bases, J lost 0 bases, and 17 bases lay in between. As DNA, the CDR3 is TGTGCCAGCAGCTCCATAGGTGGGCGGGTCAGCACAGATACGCAGTATTTT. This codes for CASSSIGGRVSTDTQYF.

The chain recombines TRBV20-1 with TRBJ1-1, with 7 nucleotides matching TRBD1. Germline V gene lookup returns CDR1 DFQATT and CDR2 SNEGSKA (reference sequence). Germline trimming cut 6 bases from V and 11 bases from J; bases unmatched to any gene: 18. The CDR3 spans 14 residues. In DNA, the CDR3 is TGCAGTGCCCTAGATACTCACAGGGGTCAAGTGGCTTTCTTT. Amino acid sequence: CSALDTHRGQVAFF.

The chain carries TRBV6-4 and TRBJ1-1; 9 bases match TRBD1. V was clipped by 7 bases and J by 3 bases; unmatched bases: 6. From germline, CDR1 is MRHNA and CDR2 SNTAGT. This CDR3 spans 14 amino acids. CDR3 sequence reads: CASKRQGDYTEAFF. The CDR3 region has the DNA TGTGCCAGCAAGCGACAGGGGGATTACACTGAAGCTTTCTTT.

This clonotype was detected only a few times. The V gene is TRBV4-2, the J gene TRBJ2-5; possibly TRBD1 for D (5 bases). V dropped 1 base and J dropped 0 bases, with 12 bases sitting between them. The CDR3 length is 16 residues. CDR1 and CDR2 from the germline V gene are LGHNA and YNFKEQ. CDR3 amino acids: CASSQVGAENQETQYF. CDR3 nucleotide sequence: TGTGCCAGCAGCCAAGTTGGGGCGGAGAACCAAGAGACCCAGTACTTC.

V gene TRBV7-9 combines with J gene TRBJ2-6; D call uncertain. Germline V gene data show CDR1 as SEHNR and CDR2 as FQNEAQ (reference sequence). Between the trimmed V and J ends, which lost 5 bases and 0 bases, there was a span of 8 bases. CDR3 size: 15 residues. The CDR3 DNA sequence: TGTGCCAGCAGCCCCCGTGCCTCTGGGGCCAACGTCCTGACTTTC. This gives the protein CASSPRASGANVLTF.

This clonotype showed up just a few times. The CDR3 here is CASSVDGSDDEQYF. The CDR3 DNA reads as TGTGCCAGCAGCGTAGACGGGAGCGACGATGAGCAGTACTTC. The chain is built from TRBV9 and TRBJ2-7; D might be TRBD2 (6 bases). The V gene lost 0 bases and the J gene lost 7 bases, with 14 bases spanning the gap. Looked up from germline, CDR1 is SGDLS and CDR2 is YYNGEE. The CDR3 totals 14 residues.

The CDR3 DNA reads TGTGCCAGCAGCCACGGGGACTCCCACTACGAGCAGTACTTC. As protein: CASSHGDSHYEQYF. V usage is TRBV7-9 and J usage is TRBJ2-7; D is perhaps TRBD2 (6 bases). Germline V gives CDR1 SEHNR, CDR2 FQNEAQ (reference sequence). V shed 5 bases and J shed 3 bases, with 14 bases lying between them. The CDR3 consists of 14 residues.

The chain links TRBV6-5 to TRBJ2-7; 7 bases line up with TRBD1. V lost 7 bases to trimming and J lost 2 bases; unmatched junction nucleotides: 8. Germline loops: CDR1 MNHEY, CDR2 SVGAGI. The CDR3 contains 14 residues. The chain's CDR3 is CASTMTGLPYEQYF. In nucleotides, the CDR3 is TGTGCCAGCACGATGACAGGGTTGCCCTACGAGCAGTACTTC.